Listed below are T cell receptor beta chains from one sample, sequenced in a study of blood T cells in healthy people across ages. TCRdb reprocessed the 5' RACE reads via MiXCR and lists one record per CDR3 protein. The sample has 800,000 or so distinct CDR3 sequences, 46% seen once. Material: blood. These receptors originate from a man at least 80 years old in good health. CDR3s include the opening cysteine and the closing phenylalanine or tryptophan. Fields, in order: CDR3 DNA, CDR3 protein, J gene, D gene, V gene, clone size. A D gene is named only where the DNA matches it firmly. Not all rows give a size; the values are once, few, many and, for expanded clones, a class.

CDR3nt: TGCAGTCTACTAGCGCCTCAGCGGGAGACCCAGTACTTC
CDR3aa: CSLLAPQRETQYF
j_gene: TRBJ2-5
d_gene: TRBD2
v_gene: TRBV20-1
abundance: .

CDR3nt: TGTGCCAGCAGCGAGACGGCCCAGAACTATGGCTACACCTTC
CDR3aa: CASSETAQNYGYTF
j_gene: TRBJ1-2
d_gene: .
v_gene: TRBV9
abundance: .

CDR3nt: TGCAGCGCCGTACCCGGGGACAGCTATGGCTACACCTTC
CDR3aa: CSAVPGDSYGYTF
j_gene: TRBJ1-2
d_gene: TRBD1
v_gene: TRBV29-1
abundance: .

CDR3nt: TGTGCCACCAGCAGAGGTCCTAGCGGGAGAAGGGGCTACGAGCAGTACTTC
CDR3aa: CATSRGPSGRRGYEQYF
j_gene: TRBJ2-7
d_gene: TRBD2
v_gene: TRBV15
abundance: few

CDR3nt: TGTGCCAGCAGCCACGGACAGGGCCCAGATACGCAGTATTTT
CDR3aa: CASSHGQGPDTQYF
j_gene: TRBJ2-3
d_gene: TRBD1
v_gene: TRBV12-3/TRBV12-4
abundance: few

CDR3nt: TGTGCCAGCAGCTCTGCCGGACAGGCGGGGTTCTTC
CDR3aa: CASSSAGQAGFF
j_gene: TRBJ2-1
d_gene: TRBD1
v_gene: TRBV7-9
abundance: .

CDR3nt: TGCGCCAGCAGCTCAAAGACTAGCGGGGGGGAGACCCAGTACTTC
CDR3aa: CASSSKTSGGETQYF
j_gene: TRBJ2-5
d_gene: TRBD2
v_gene: TRBV5-1
abundance: few

CDR3nt: TGTGTCAGCAGTCCCGACACTCAATTAGCCAAAAACATTCAGTACTTC
CDR3aa: CVSSPDTQLAKNIQYF
j_gene: TRBJ2-4
d_gene: .
v_gene: TRBV28
abundance: .

CDR3nt: TGTGCCAGCAGCGTTCGTGCCGGGATACAAGAGACCCAGTACTTC
CDR3aa: CASSVRAGIQETQYF
j_gene: TRBJ2-5
d_gene: .
v_gene: TRBV9
abundance: few

CDR3nt: TGCAGTGCTACGACGACAGGACTGAACACTGAAGCTTTCTTT
CDR3aa: CSATTTGLNTEAFF
j_gene: TRBJ1-1
d_gene: .
v_gene: TRBV20-1
abundance: few

CDR3nt: TGTGCCAGCATCCCGGACAGGGGTGGGGATCAGCCCCAGCATTTT
CDR3aa: CASIPDRGGDQPQHF
j_gene: TRBJ1-5
d_gene: TRBD1
v_gene: TRBV2
abundance: few

CDR3nt: TGCAGCGGCATGGGTTCGGACCGATATGGCTACACCTTC
CDR3aa: CSGMGSDRYGYTF
j_gene: TRBJ1-2
d_gene: .
v_gene: TRBV20-1
abundance: .

CDR3nt: TGTGCCAGCTCACCACCCGGGAACAATGAGCAGTTCTTC
CDR3aa: CASSPPGNNEQFF
j_gene: TRBJ2-1
d_gene: .
v_gene: TRBV18
abundance: few

CDR3nt: TGTGCCAGCAGCTTAGGTCCCAGGAGCTCCTACGAGCAGTACTTC
CDR3aa: CASSLGPRSSYEQYF
j_gene: TRBJ2-7
d_gene: .
v_gene: TRBV7-2
abundance: many

CDR3nt: TGTGCCAGCAGACGCGGACTAGCGGGAGGTTTCTACGAGCAGTACTTC
CDR3aa: CASRRGLAGGFYEQYF
j_gene: TRBJ2-7
d_gene: TRBD2
v_gene: TRBV2
abundance: .

CDR3nt: TGTGCCAGCAGTGGGGACCCTGCTGAAGCTTTCTTT
CDR3aa: CASSGDPAEAFF
j_gene: TRBJ1-1
d_gene: .
v_gene: TRBV2
abundance: .

CDR3nt: TGTGCCAGCAGTTCGACTAGCGGGAACTCCTACAATGAGCAGTTCTTC
CDR3aa: CASSSTSGNSYNEQFF
j_gene: TRBJ2-1
d_gene: TRBD2
v_gene: TRBV7-9
abundance: .

CDR3nt: TGTGCCTGCAGCTTAATCAGGGGATTGGGTGAAAAACTGTTTTTT
CDR3aa: CACSLIRGLGEKLFF
j_gene: TRBJ1-4
d_gene: .
v_gene: TRBV7-2
abundance: .

CDR3nt: TGTGCCAGCGGGAATCGGTACAATGAGCAGTACTTC
CDR3aa: CASGNRYNEQYF
j_gene: TRBJ2-5
d_gene: .
v_gene: TRBV19
abundance: .

CDR3nt: TGCAGTTCAGGGGGTAGGGAGACCCAGTACTTC
CDR3aa: CSSGGRETQYF
j_gene: TRBJ2-5
d_gene: TRBD1
v_gene: TRBV20-1
abundance: .

CDR3nt: TGTGCCAGCAGTTTCTCTACTAGCGGAACATACAATGAGCAGTTCTTC
CDR3aa: CASSFSTSGTYNEQFF
j_gene: TRBJ2-1
d_gene: TRBD2
v_gene: TRBV6-6
abundance: many

CDR3nt: TGTGCCAGCAGGGCTAGCGGGCAACCCTACGAGCAGTACTTC
CDR3aa: CASRASGQPYEQYF
j_gene: TRBJ2-7
d_gene: TRBD2
v_gene: TRBV12-3/TRBV12-4
abundance: .

CDR3nt: TGTGCCAGCAGCACCCCGGGCCCAGATACGCAGTATTTT
CDR3aa: CASSTPGPDTQYF
j_gene: TRBJ2-3
d_gene: .
v_gene: TRBV7-9
abundance: few

CDR3nt: TGTGCCAGTAGTTATACCGGGACAGGGGGCTACGAGCAGTACTTC
CDR3aa: CASSYTGTGGYEQYF
j_gene: TRBJ2-7
d_gene: TRBD1
v_gene: TRBV19
abundance: few

CDR3nt: TGCAGTGCCGCAACAACCGGACTAGAAGTCGATACGCAGTATTTT
CDR3aa: CSAATTGLEVDTQYF
j_gene: TRBJ2-3
d_gene: TRBD2
v_gene: TRBV20-1
abundance: few

CDR3nt: TGCGCCAGCAGCGTGGGACAGGTGGTGACCACTGAAGCTTTCTTT
CDR3aa: CASSVGQVVTTEAFF
j_gene: TRBJ1-1
d_gene: TRBD1
v_gene: TRBV5-1
abundance: few

CDR3nt: TGCAGCGTTTCAGGGGGGGACTCCTACGAGCAGTACTTC
CDR3aa: CSVSGGDSYEQYF
j_gene: TRBJ2-7
d_gene: .
v_gene: TRBV29-1
abundance: .

CDR3nt: TGTGCCAGCAGCCCGGAAGATGAGATCGTAAATGAGCAGTTCTTC
CDR3aa: CASSPEDEIVNEQFF
j_gene: TRBJ2-1
d_gene: .
v_gene: TRBV6-2/TRBV6-3
abundance: many

CDR3nt: TGCAGTGCTAGAGATCGGAGACTAGCTGGCACAGATACGCAGTATTTT
CDR3aa: CSARDRRLAGTDTQYF
j_gene: TRBJ2-3
d_gene: TRBD2
v_gene: TRBV20-1
abundance: .

CDR3nt: TGCGCCAGCAGCCCTCGACGGACAGGGGGGAACACTGAAGCTTTCTTT
CDR3aa: CASSPRRTGGNTEAFF
j_gene: TRBJ1-1
d_gene: TRBD1
v_gene: TRBV5-1
abundance: .

CDR3nt: TGCGCCAGCAGCTTGAACTCGGGATCCTACGAGCAGTACTTC
CDR3aa: CASSLNSGSYEQYF
j_gene: TRBJ2-7
d_gene: .
v_gene: TRBV5-1
abundance: many

CDR3nt: TGCGCCAGCAGCCAAGGGAGCGGGTGGATAGCGGGAGTTAGAGATACGCAGTATTTT
CDR3aa: CASSQGSGWIAGVRDTQYF
j_gene: TRBJ2-3
d_gene: TRBD2
v_gene: TRBV4-3
abundance: few

CDR3nt: TGTGCCAGCAGTCACGAGAATGGGGGCGTTGGTCAGCCCCAGCATTTT
CDR3aa: CASSHENGGVGQPQHF
j_gene: TRBJ1-5
d_gene: .
v_gene: TRBV14
abundance: .

CDR3nt: TGCGCCAACAGCTTGGCAGGGACTGGGGCCAACGTCCTGACTTTC
CDR3aa: CANSLAGTGANVLTF
j_gene: TRBJ2-6
d_gene: .
v_gene: TRBV5-1
abundance: .

CDR3nt: TGTGCCAGCAGCTTGGCTAGCGTAAACTCCTACGAGCAGTACTTC
CDR3aa: CASSLASVNSYEQYF
j_gene: TRBJ2-7
d_gene: .
v_gene: TRBV7-2
abundance: few

CDR3nt: TGCGCCAGCAGCCAACCTGGGAGGGGAGGCGGCTACACCTTC
CDR3aa: CASSQPGRGGGYTF
j_gene: TRBJ1-2
d_gene: .
v_gene: TRBV4-3
abundance: few

CDR3nt: TGCAGTGCTAGGCCCCCGGGACGGGAGTGGACTGAAGCTTTCTTT
CDR3aa: CSARPPGREWTEAFF
j_gene: TRBJ1-1
d_gene: .
v_gene: TRBV20-1
abundance: .